There are a few counts of the clone carrying this TCR beta chain. The source of the sample is a study of blood T cells in healthy people across ages. Then a second PCR, running about 7 to 11 cycles, was carried out with a sample-barcoded 5' primer and a J-beta primer mix. TCRdb itself ran the 5' RACE reads through MiXCR, one entry per CDR3 protein. The sample includes about 1.8 million distinct CDR3 sequences, roughly 49% of them seen just once. This CDR3 region has 14 residues. Trimming removed 0 bases from V and 7 bases from J, with 8 bases in between. From germline, CDR1 is SGHDT and CDR2 YYEEEE. This clonotype was obtained from a woman aged 40 to 50 in good health. The chain carries TRBV5-6 and TRBJ1-6; D possibly corresponds to TRBD1 (6 bases). The sample comprised blood. This chain's CDR3 is CASSLGDINSPLHF. CDR3 coding DNA: TGTGCCAGCAGCTTGGGGGACATCAATTCACCCCTCCACTTT.